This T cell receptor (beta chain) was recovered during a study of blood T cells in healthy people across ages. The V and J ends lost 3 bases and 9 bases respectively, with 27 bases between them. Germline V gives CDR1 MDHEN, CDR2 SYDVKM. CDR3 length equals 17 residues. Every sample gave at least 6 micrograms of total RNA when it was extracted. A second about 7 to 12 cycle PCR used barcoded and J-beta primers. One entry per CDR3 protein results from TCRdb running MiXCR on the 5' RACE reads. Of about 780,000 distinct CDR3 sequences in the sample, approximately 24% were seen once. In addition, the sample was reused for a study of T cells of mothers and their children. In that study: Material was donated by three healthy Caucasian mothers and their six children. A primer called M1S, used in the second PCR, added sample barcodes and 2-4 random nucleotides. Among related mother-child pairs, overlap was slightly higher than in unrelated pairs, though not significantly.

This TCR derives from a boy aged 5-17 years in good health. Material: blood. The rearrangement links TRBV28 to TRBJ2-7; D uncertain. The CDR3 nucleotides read TGTGCCAGCAGTTTGCCCGGACGGACCGGTACCTTGATGGGGCAGTACTTC. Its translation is CASSLPGRTGTLMGQYF.